These 13 T cell receptor beta chains share one sample of origin, sequenced in a study of cytomegalovirus exposure and HLA in healthy donors. PCR primers comprised 60 Vbeta and 13 Jbeta primers. The data were produced by immunoSEQ multiplex PCR, yet TCRdb's version contains in-frame clones alone and is incomplete. The table includes some 150,000 clones, 60% to 80% detected once. Sequencing was carried out using PBMCs. All receptors derive from a man aged 55 to 70 in good health and CMV-seronegative.

J is TRBJ2-1 and V is TRBV4-1, with TRBD2 identical over 8 bases. Germline V gives CDR1 MGHRA, CDR2 YSYEKL. This CDR3 spans 15 amino acids. The trim removed 6 bases at V and 5 bases at J, leaving 9 bases unmatched. CDR3 nucleotide sequence: TGCGCCAGCAGGCCGACGGGGGGGGGCCACAATGAGCAGTTCTTC. Translation gives CASRPTGGGHNEQFF.

This clone has more than one count but fewer than ten. This sequence joins TRBV27 and TRBJ1-1; D is possibly TRBD1 (5 bases). The CDR3 spans 15 residues. Trimming took off 1 base at V and 5 bases at J, with 14 bases between the two ends. CDR1 and CDR2 (germline): MNHEY, SMNVEV (reference sequence). In nucleotides, the CDR3 is TGTGCCAGCAGTTTATTGGGACTCCAGAATACTGAAGCTTTCTTT. It codes for CASSLLGLQNTEAFF.

This sequence joins TRBV19 and TRBJ2-3, with 10 bases identical to TRBD1. V gave up 4 bases and J gave up 4 bases; unmatched junction bases: 2. Germline-derived CDR1 and CDR2 are LNHDA and SQIVND (reference sequence). The CDR3 runs to 14 residues. CDR3: CASSRDRGSDTQYF. The DNA of the CDR3 is TGTGCCAGTAGTAGGGACAGGGGATCAGATACGCAGTATTTT.

This chain links TRBV7-9 with TRBJ2-5; 7 nucleotides match TRBD2. Germline V gene lookup returns CDR1 SEHNR and CDR2 FQNEAQ (reference sequence). J gave up 2 bases and V 5 bases, and 8 bases lay outside the gene matches. The CDR3 spans 15 residues. The CDR3 DNA sequence: TGTGCCAGCAGCAAAGGGACTACCCTACAAGAGACCCAGTACTTC. This gives the protein CASSKGTTLQETQYF.

The V and J genes are TRBV19 and TRBJ2-5, with a weak D call TRBD2 (7 bases). V dropped 4 bases and J dropped 4 bases, with 16 bases sitting between them. This CDR3 has 15 amino acids. Germline V gene sequence: CDR1 LNHDA, CDR2 SQIVND (reference sequence). The CDR3 loop reads CASSTPGRGLETQYF. Written as DNA, the CDR3 is TGTGCCAGTAGTACCCCAGGGAGGGGGTTAGAGACCCAGTACTTC.

This sequence joins TRBV5-5 and TRBJ2-5; 8 nucleotides line up with TRBD1. Trimming cost V 4 bases and J 1 base; bases outside gene matches: 6. This CDR3 has 15 residues. CDR1 is SGHKS and CDR2 is YYEKEE in the germline V gene (reference sequence). The CDR3 region has the DNA TGTGCCAGCAGCCTCACAGGGGGTGGCCAAGAGACCCAGTACTTC. Translated, it gives CASSLTGGGQETQYF.

This chain connects TRBV2 to TRBJ1-6; no clear D gene. The V and J ends lost 2 bases and 12 bases respectively, with 11 bases between them. The CDR3 contains 13 residues. Germline CDR1 reads SNHLY; CDR2 reads FYNNEI. In nucleotides, the CDR3 is TGTGCCAGCAGTGAACTTGAGGGAGAACCCCTCCACTTT. Encoded protein: CASSELEGEPLHF.

The rearrangement joins TRBV10-3 to TRBJ2-7; 13 bases fit TRBD2. The CDR3 length is 16 residues. With 4 bases clipped from V and 1 base from J, the junction kept 4 bases outside the gene matches. The germline gives CDR1 ENHRY, CDR2 SYGVKD. The CDR3 region is CAISALTSGGSYEQYF. CDR3 nucleotide sequence: TGTGCCATCAGTGCACTGACTAGCGGGGGGTCCTACGAGCAGTACTTC.

This clone was found a few times. CDR3 sequence reads: CASSSHNSPLHF. The CDR3 coding sequence is TGTGCCAGCAGTTCACACAATTCACCCCTCCACTTT. V is TRBV7-9 and J is TRBJ1-6; no definite D call. V lost 6 bases and J 7 bases, leaving 7 bases between the germline ends. Germline-derived CDR1 and CDR2 are SEHNR and FQNEAQ (reference sequence). The CDR3 totals 12 residues.

V usage is TRBV5-1 and J usage is TRBJ2-2; 11 bases align to TRBD2. In germline, CDR1 is SGHRS, CDR2 YFSETQ. V lost 4 bases, J lost 0 bases, and 5 bases stayed unmatched. There are 17 residues in the CDR3. CDR3 amino acids: CASSVTSGVANTGELFF. CDR3 nucleotides: TGCGCCAGCAGCGTGACTAGCGGGGTTGCGAACACCGGGGAGCTGTTTTTT.

The DNA for the CDR3 is TGTGCCAGCAGTTCATCAGGGGAAATATCTGGGGCCAACGTCCTGACTTTC. Translating gives CASSSSGEISGANVLTF. The chain uses TRBV28 and TRBJ2-6; possibly TRBD1 for D (6 bases). The V gene's germline CDR1 is MDHEN and CDR2 SYDVKM. Between the trimmed V and J ends, which lost 4 bases and 1 base, there was a span of 14 bases. CDR3 length: 17 residues.

The chain combines TRBV15 with TRBJ2-1; 8 bases line up with TRBD2. Germline CDR1 reads LNHNV; CDR2 reads YYDKDF (reference sequence). V dropped 0 bases and J dropped 7; count of bases not matched to a gene: 8. The CDR3 runs to 16 residues. The CDR3 DNA reads TGTGCCACCAGCAGAGATTTTAGCGGGGCTGGAAATGAGCAGTTCTTC. Translating gives CATSRDFSGAGNEQFF.

The CDR3 is CASKSTVNQPQHF. The CDR3 region has the DNA TGTGCCAGCAAATCGACAGTAAATCAGCCCCAGCATTTT. V is TRBV19 and J is TRBJ1-5; a weak D match, TRBD1 (5 bases). V lost 9 bases to trimming and J lost 4 bases, with 13 bases between them. Germline loops: CDR1 LNHDA, CDR2 SQIVND (reference sequence). The CDR3 consists of 13 residues.